This paragraph reports one T cell receptor beta chain. Per the original data handling: Estimation of nucleated cell counts was performed using reference gene primer amplification. Using immunoSEQ multiplex PCR, the repertoire was profiled, and TCRdb retains in-frame clones only, with some absent. For V, J and clone size, that table is used; D and trimming come from the DNA. The data contain fewer than 80,000 clones, more than 75% of them singletons. The data were obtained in a study of blood T cell repertoires in COVID-19. Study-wide context: T cells, B-cell-depleted T cells, or PBMCs provided the cDNA or gDNA that served as material.

The sequenced sample was peripheral blood. The sequence came from a human donor in a cohort sampled during active COVID-19.

The CDR3 DNA follows: TGTGCCAGCTCACCACGGAGGACAGAAGAGACCCAGTACTTC. Its translation: CASSPRRTEETQYF. The chain employs TRBV18 and TRBJ2-5; perhaps TRBD1 as D (6 bases). This CDR3 spans 14 amino acids. Trimming took off 1 base at V and 3 bases at J, with 9 bases between the two ends. Germline loops: CDR1 KGHSH, CDR2 LQKENI.